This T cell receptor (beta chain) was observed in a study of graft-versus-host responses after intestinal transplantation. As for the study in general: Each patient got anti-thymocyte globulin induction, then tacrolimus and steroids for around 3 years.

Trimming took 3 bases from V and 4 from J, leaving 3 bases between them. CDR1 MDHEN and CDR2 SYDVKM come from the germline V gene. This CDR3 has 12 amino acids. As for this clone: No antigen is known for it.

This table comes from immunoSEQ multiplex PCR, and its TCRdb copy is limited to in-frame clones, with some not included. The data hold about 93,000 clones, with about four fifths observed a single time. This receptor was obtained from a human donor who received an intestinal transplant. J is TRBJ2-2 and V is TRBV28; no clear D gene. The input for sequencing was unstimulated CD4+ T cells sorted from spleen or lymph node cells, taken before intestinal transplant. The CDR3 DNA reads TGTGCCAGCAGTTTGCGCACCGGGGAGCTGTTTTTT. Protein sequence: CASSLRTGELFF.